The 6 T cell receptor beta chains in this list originate from one sample, sequenced in a study of cytomegalovirus exposure and HLA in healthy donors. The PCR employed 60 Vbeta primers together with 13 Jbeta primers. TCRdb's table, derived via immunoSEQ multiplex PCR, lists solely in-frame clones and lacks some. This sample has about 140,000 clones, with under 70% found just once. Sample: PBMCs. The receptors were sampled from a woman between 55 and 75 years old in good health and CMV-seronegative.

The J gene is TRBJ2-5, the V gene TRBV5-6; 7 bases match TRBD2. The J segment lost 9 bases and the V segment lost 7 bases, leaving 18 bases of the junction unmatched. CDR1 is SGHDT and CDR2 is YYEEEE in the germline V gene. This CDR3 is 15 amino acids long. CDR3 coding DNA: TGTGCCAGCCGAGAAGCGGGGTTGACAAGGGAGGCCCAGTACTTC. Translating gives CASREAGLTREAQYF.

This clone was seen only a few times. The chain links TRBV11-3 to TRBJ2-7; D unresolved. The germline gives CDR1 SGHNT, CDR2 YENEEA. This CDR3 has 17 amino acids. V was pared by 1 base and J by 6 bases, with 22 bases between. For the CDR3, the DNA is TGTGCCAGCAGCTTAGCCCTTGAGGCTAGGTCGGCGAGCGAGCAGTACTTC. Translating it yields CASSLALEARSASEQYF.

V and J are TRBV4-2 and TRBJ2-5; the D is unclear. CDR3 length equals 13 residues. The V gene lost 0 bases and the J gene lost 4 bases, with 6 bases spanning the gap. Germline V gives CDR1 LGHNA, CDR2 YNFKEQ. The CDR3 DNA is TGTGCCAGCAGCCAAGATCCCCGAGAGACCCAGTACTTC. Its translation is CASSQDPRETQYF.

The chain carries TRBV27 and TRBJ1-2; the D gene is possibly TRBD1 (6 bases). The germline V gene has CDR1 MNHEY and CDR2 SMNVEV (reference sequence). V was pared by 3 bases and J by 2 bases, with 7 bases between. CDR3 length: 13 residues. CDR3 region: CASSFTGNYGYTF. Written as DNA, the CDR3 is TGTGCCAGCAGTTTCACAGGGAACTATGGCTACACCTTC.

This clone was seen more than once but under ten times. V and J are TRBV28 and TRBJ1-5; D is unresolved. The germline V and J ends were trimmed by 8 bases and 1 base, with 21 bases remaining between them. CDR3 length: 17 amino acids. Germline V CDR1 and CDR2: MDHEN, SYDVKM. CDR3 nucleotide sequence: TGTGCCAGCTTCCCAACCGGCGAGGGAGTAAGCAATCAGCCCCAGCATTTT. This encodes CASFPTGEGVSNQPQHF.

The CDR3 nucleotides read TGCGCCAGCAGCTTGGGTAGCCAGAACACCGGGGAGCTGTTTTTT. Its protein is CASSLGSQNTGELFF. The V gene is TRBV5-1, the J gene TRBJ2-2; no clear D. V lost 0 bases and J 1 base, leaving 7 bases between the germline ends. Looked up from germline, CDR1 is SGHRS and CDR2 is YFSETQ. The CDR3 is 15 residues long.